One and the same sample provided the 26 T cell receptor beta chains below, sequenced in a study of circulating and synovial CD4+ cells in juvenile arthritis (dated by TCRdb to 2013 to 2014). Libraries were prepared through the immunoSEQ multiplex PCR assay. TCRdb mirrors the immuneACCESS table, restricted to in-frame sequences. Some clones are absent from its copies; in checked studies, under half trace to an unresolved V gene, and the reason for the others is unknown. For this sample the table gives 30,000 to 40,000 clones, of which 90% to 95% were detected only once. The top ten clonotypes cover 0.16% of the sample. Sample: CD4+ T cells from blood. These receptors all stem from a human donor with juvenile idiopathic arthritis.

The chain uses TRBV21-1 and TRBJ2-7; the table gives TRBD2 as D, unverified against the DNA. TRBV21-1 is a pseudogene segment. This CDR3 is built from 14 residues. CDR3 bases: TGTGCCAGCAGCAAAAGGAGCAGCCACTACGAGCAGTACTTC. Amino acids: CASSKRSSHYEQYF.

The CDR3 spells CASSSHTVSGANVLTF. The CDR3 coding sequence is TGTGCCAGCAGCTCCCATACAGTCTCTGGGGCCAACGTCCTGACTTTC. J is TRBJ2-6 and V is TRBV2; no definite D call. The CDR3 is 16 amino acids. Trimming took 6 bases from V and 0 from J, leaving 12 bases between them. CDR1 is SNHLY, CDR2 FYNNEI, per germline.

The J gene is TRBJ2-1, the V gene TRBV2, with 7 nucleotides matching TRBD2. The CDR3 is 14 amino acids. V gave up 6 bases and J gave up 7 bases; unmatched junction bases: 9. Germline-derived CDR1 and CDR2 are SNHLY and FYNNEI. The CDR3 reads CASSPRREPNEQFF. As DNA, the CDR3 is TGTGCCAGCAGCCCTCGGCGGGAGCCAAATGAGCAGTTCTTC.

This clone was observed a single time. V and J are TRBV28 and TRBJ2-7; 9 nucleotides match TRBD2. This CDR3 comprises 15 residues. V was clipped by 2 bases and J by 3 bases; unmatched bases: 5. Germline-derived CDR1 and CDR2 are MDHEN and SYDVKM. This chain's CDR3 is CASSLISGGFYEQYF. The CDR3 region has the DNA TGTGCCAGCAGTTTAATTAGCGGGGGTTTCTACGAGCAGTACTTC.

J is TRBJ2-5 and V is TRBV7-9, with 11 bases identical to TRBD2. From germline, CDR1 is SEHNR and CDR2 FQNEAQ (reference sequence). The V segment lost 3 bases and the J segment 1 base; nucleotides outside the gene matches: 10. The CDR3 totals 18 residues. The chain's CDR3 is CASSFYTSGSRGQETQYF. The CDR3 DNA reads TGTGCCAGCAGCTTTTACACTAGCGGGAGCAGGGGCCAAGAGACCCAGTACTTC.

The J gene is TRBJ2-7, the V gene TRBV7-9; 10 bases agree with TRBD2. The CDR3 has 14 residues. Germline V gives CDR1 SEHNR, CDR2 FQNEAQ (reference sequence). V was pared by 5 bases and J by 5 bases, with 6 bases of the junction left unmatched. The CDR3 bases are TGTGCCAGCAGCCTCGCAGCGGGAGGGGACGAGCAGTACTTC. It encodes CASSLAAGGDEQYF.

The chain links TRBV18 to TRBJ2-6, with 10 bases lining up with TRBD1. J gave up 4 bases and V 2 bases, and 8 bases lay outside the gene matches. CDR3 length: 18 residues. CDR1 KGHSH and CDR2 LQKENI come from the germline V gene. The CDR3 region is CASSPGGQGTTGANVLTF. For the CDR3, the DNA is TGTGCCAGCTCACCAGGGGGACAGGGGACTACAGGGGCCAACGTCCTGACTTTC.

The chain joins TRBV10-2 to TRBJ1-5, with D uncertain. The germline V and J ends were trimmed by 5 bases and 3 bases, with 5 bases remaining between them. CDR1 is WSHSY and CDR2 is SAAADI in the germline V gene. The CDR3 contains 12 residues. CDR3 loop: CASSRDNQPQHF. CDR3 coding DNA: TGCGCCAGCAGTCGGGACAATCAGCCCCAGCATTTT.

In this sample, this clone turned up once. The CDR3 nucleotides read TGCGCCAGCAGCCCTACAGGGAGCAATCAGCCCCAGCATTTT. Residues: CASSPTGSNQPQHF. The chain joins TRBV4-1 to TRBJ1-5, with a possible D match to TRBD1 (6 bases). Germline loops: CDR1 MGHRA, CDR2 YSYEKL. V lost 4 bases and J 1 base, leaving 8 bases between the germline ends. CDR3 length equals 14 residues.

This sequence joins TRBV7-9 and TRBJ1-1; D is ambiguous. CDR3 size: 13 residues. Trimming cost V 3 bases and J 0 bases, with 5 bases left between them. Germline V gene sequence: CDR1 SEHNR, CDR2 FQNEAQ (reference sequence). CDR3 residues: CASSLSMNTEAFF. The CDR3 DNA reads TGTGCCAGCAGCTTGAGCATGAACACTGAAGCTTTCTTT.

The V call is TRBV19, the J call TRBJ2-4; D remains ambiguous. V shed 6 bases and J shed 1 base, with 25 bases lying between them. Germline-derived CDR1 and CDR2 are LNHDA and SQIVND (reference sequence). The CDR3 spans 19 residues. CDR3 amino acids: CASRPPPEAEYGAKNIQYF. The CDR3 bases are TGTGCCAGTAGACCCCCTCCAGAGGCGGAATATGGGGCCAAAAACATTCAGTACTTC. Together with reference TRBV19 and TRBJ2-4, the CDR3 gives the full variable domain: DGGITQSPKYLFRKEGQNVTLSCEQNLNHDAMYWYRQDPGQGLRLIYYSQIVNDFQKGDIAEGYSVSREKKESFPLTVTSAQKNPTAFYLCASRPPPEAEYGAKNIQYFGAGTRLSVL.

This clone was seen a single time. The V call is TRBV28, the J call TRBJ2-5; 7 bases are a match to TRBD1. The CDR3 is 15 amino acids. The V and J ends lost 6 bases and 8 bases, in that order; junction bases with no gene match: 15. Germline V lookup: CDR1 MDHEN, CDR2 SYDVKM. The DNA of the CDR3 is TGTGCCAGCAGCCGAACTTCAGACAGGGTGGTTACCCAGTACTTC. As protein: CASSRTSDRVVTQYF.

The V and J genes are TRBV4-2 and TRBJ2-2; 8 nucleotides align to TRBD2. The V gene's germline CDR1 is LGHNA and CDR2 YNFKEQ. V shed 3 bases, J shed 8 bases, and the junction held 17 bases outside the gene matches. CDR3 length equals 18 residues. The CDR3 loop is CASSHQTGKGTRGGELFF. CDR3 nucleotides: TGTGCCAGCAGCCACCAAACAGGGAAGGGGACTAGGGGAGGGGAGCTGTTTTTT.

J is TRBJ1-2 and V is TRBV27; 9 bases map to TRBD1. Germline V lookup: CDR1 MNHEY, CDR2 SMNVEV (reference sequence). This CDR3 spans 15 amino acids. V gave up 7 bases and J gave up 6 bases; unmatched junction bases: 12. CDR3 in amino acids: CASTARLTGGDGYTF. The CDR3 nucleotides are TGTGCCAGCACTGCACGGTTGACAGGGGGGGATGGCTACACCTTC.

V usage is TRBV9 and J usage is TRBJ2-3, with D maybe TRBD1 (6 bases). Germline V CDR1 and CDR2: SGDLS, YYNGEE. Trimming took off 2 bases at V and 2 bases at J, with 12 bases between the two ends. The CDR3 has 15 amino acids. The CDR3 DNA sequence: TGTGCCAGCAGCGTTCTAGGACAGACCACAGATACGCAGTATTTT. It encodes CASSVLGQTTDTQYF.

The chain couples TRBV28 to TRBJ1-5; tentative D call: TRBD1 (6 bases). This CDR3 has 13 residues. Trimming removed 7 bases at V and 6 bases at J, with 13 bases between. CDR1 is MDHEN, CDR2 SYDVKM, per germline. The CDR3 nucleotides are TGTGCCAGCAAACAGGGTATTGGTCAGCCCCAGCATTTT. Its translation is CASKQGIGQPQHF.

The chain couples TRBV19 to TRBJ1-5; D perhaps matches TRBD1 (5 bases). Germline V lookup: CDR1 LNHDA, CDR2 SQIVND (reference sequence). The CDR3 has 15 amino acids. Trimming shortened V by 3 bases and J by 5 bases, and 14 bases separated the two germline ends. The CDR3 sequence is CASSIHRRDDQPQHF. CDR3 in DNA: TGTGCCAGTAGTATCCATCGCAGGGATGATCAGCCCCAGCATTTT.

With respect to this clone: In the same sample, other DNA sequences code for this CDR3. The chain uses TRBV5-6 and TRBJ1-6, with TRBD1 as a possible D gene (6 bases). Trimming took off 6 bases at V and 13 bases at J, with 17 bases between the two ends. Germline CDR1 is SGHDT and CDR2 is YYEEEE. This CDR3 is built from 13 residues. The CDR3 region is CASTEQGQSPLHF. The CDR3 DNA reads TGTGCCAGCACCGAGCAGGGGCAATCCCCCCTCCACTTT.

This chain joins TRBV28 and TRBJ2-5; D not certain. The V end lost 7 bases, the J end lost 1 base, and 16 bases lay between the germline ends. The CDR3 runs 15 residues. CDR1 is MDHEN and CDR2 is SYDVKM in the germline V gene. CDR3: CASTPNKRPQETQYF. The CDR3 nucleotides read TGTGCCAGCACCCCAAATAAGCGACCCCAAGAGACCCAGTACTTC.

Only a few counts were recorded for this clone. The V gene is TRBV2, the J gene TRBJ1-4; 9 nucleotides line up with TRBD1. Unmatched junction bases numbered 2, after V lost 2 bases and J lost 7 bases. The CDR3 extends over 14 amino acids. CDR1 and CDR2 (germline): SNHLY, FYNNEI. CDR3 loop: CASSERTGVEKLFF. In DNA, the CDR3 is TGTGCCAGCAGTGAAAGGACAGGGGTTGAAAAACTGTTTTTT.

This clone was observed a single time. J is TRBJ1-5 and V is TRBV27; 10 bases agree with TRBD1. J gave up 3 bases and V 7 bases, and 15 bases lay outside the gene matches. Germline CDR1 reads MNHEY; CDR2 reads SMNVEV (reference sequence). The CDR3 is 18 residues long. This chain's CDR3 is CASKAQGQGSWDNQPQHF. CDR3 DNA sequence: TGTGCCAGCAAGGCCCAGGGACAGGGGTCATGGGACAATCAGCCCCAGCATTTT.

The chain links TRBV5-8 to TRBJ1-4; TRBD1 aligns across 11 bases. J was trimmed by 6 bases and V by 6 bases; bases with no gene match: 7. This CDR3 contains 15 residues. Germline CDR1 reads SGHTS; CDR2 reads YDEGEE. The CDR3 here is CASTLPGQGDEKLFF. The CDR3 coding sequence is TGTGCCAGCACCCTTCCGGGACAGGGGGATGAAAAACTGTTTTTT.

This clone turned up a few times. This chain uses TRBV28 with TRBJ1-4; D may be TRBD1 (5 bases). CDR1 MDHEN and CDR2 SYDVKM come from the germline V gene. The CDR3 is made up of 16 amino acids. Trimming stripped 3 bases from V and 4 bases from J, with 15 bases between. The CDR3 here is CASSLGRRTHNEKLFF. CDR3 DNA sequence: TGTGCCAGCAGTTTGGGAAGACGGACACATAATGAAAAACTGTTTTTT.

The rearrangement links TRBV4-2 to TRBJ1-1; TRBD1 is a possible D gene (5 bases). This CDR3 is built from 16 residues. Per germline, CDR1 LGHNA and CDR2 YNFKEQ. V lost 0 bases, J lost 4 bases, and 15 bases lay in between. CDR3: CASSQDLGQGGTEAFF. The CDR3 DNA follows: TGTGCCAGCAGCCAAGATCTGGGGCAGGGTGGCACTGAAGCTTTCTTT.

The V and J genes are TRBV19 and TRBJ1-5, with D unclear. There are 14 residues in the CDR3. Germline V lookup: CDR1 LNHDA, CDR2 SQIVND (reference sequence). Trimming pared 2 bases from V and 8 bases from J, leaving 13 bases between. The CDR3 DNA reads TGTGCCAGTAGTATAAAAGCCCATACAGAGCCCCAGCATTTT. Encoded protein: CASSIKAHTEPQHF.

The rearrangement links TRBV9 to TRBJ2-3; 8 bases are a match to TRBD2. Trimming cost V 4 bases and J 2 bases; bases outside gene matches: 6. Germline assignment: CDR1 SGDLS and CDR2 YYNGEE. The CDR3 sequence is 15 residues long. CDR3 residues: CASSPTSGPTDTQYF. CDR3 nucleotide sequence: TGTGCCAGCAGCCCTACTAGCGGACCCACAGATACGCAGTATTTT.